Listed below are T cell receptor beta chains from one sample, sequenced in a study of T cells after yellow fever vaccination. Via MiXCR, TCRdb re-called the 5' RACE reads, giving one row per CDR3 protein. This table holds about 4,800 distinct CDR3 sequences, about 7.1% found once. The specimen was PBMCs, either bulk or a sorted T-cell subset (CD4+, CD8+, memory, or dextramer-sorted; not recorded which), collected 15 days after the yellow fever booster vaccination. The receptors stem from a man aged 30 to 45 who received the YFV17D yellow fever vaccine. Each CDR3 is given with its conserved first and last residue. A D gene is named only where the DNA matches it firmly. Size values are once, few and many counts, or a class for expanded clones, and some rows have none.

j_call v_call clone_size d_call cdr3_nt cdr3_aa
TRBJ2-2 TRBV7-7 medium-sized . TGTGCTAGCAGCTTAGCCACTCCGGACAGAACCGGGGAGCTGTTTTTT CASSLATPDRTGELFF
TRBJ2-1 TRBV5-1 medium-sized . TGCGCCAGCAGCTTGGACGGAATGTCCTACAATGAGCAGTTCTTC CASSLDGMSYNEQFF
TRBJ2-7 TRBV4-1 medium-sized . TGCGCCAGCAGCCAAGGTGCAGGACACGGCTCCGAGCAGTACTTC CASSQGAGHGSEQYF
TRBJ2-3 TRBV4-3 medium-sized TRBD1 TGCGCCAGCAGCCTACACCAGGGGGCGAGTGATACGCAGTATTTT CASSLHQGASDTQYF
TRBJ2-6 TRBV25-1 many . TGTGCCAGCAGTGAATTAAGTACGGCAGTTGGGGCCAACGTCCTGACTTTC CASSELSTAVGANVLTF
TRBJ1-1 TRBV12-3/TRBV12-4 medium-sized TRBD1 TGTGCCAGCAGTGTGGACAGGAAAGCTTTCTTT CASSVDRKAFF
TRBJ1-2 TRBV18 medium-sized . TGTGCCAGCTCACCATCCGTTGGGCAGGGTAATGGTGGCTACACCTTC CASSPSVGQGNGGYTF
TRBJ2-1 TRBV5-4 . . TGTGCCAGCAGCCCAGGGGCTGGCACTACAAATGAGCAGTTCTTC CASSPGAGTTNEQFF
TRBJ2-7 TRBV7-2 many . TGTGCCAGCAGCTTAATATTGGGGACGGAGCAGTACTTC CASSLILGTEQYF
TRBJ2-1 TRBV29-1 medium-sized TRBD2 TGCAGCGCTGGACTAGCTGATGAGCAGTTCTTC CSAGLADEQFF
TRBJ2-5 TRBV19 medium-sized TRBD2 TGTGCCAGTAGTCCGAGACTAGCGGTGAGAGAGACCCAGTACTTC CASSPRLAVRETQYF
TRBJ2-3 TRBV20-1 medium-sized . TGCAGTGCTAGAGATTTCAAGCAGACCACAGATACGCAGTATTTT CSARDFKQTTDTQYF
TRBJ2-7 TRBV18 medium-sized . TGTGCCAGCTGCCCGGACGGAAGGCCCTACGAGCAGTACTTC CASCPDGRPYEQYF
TRBJ2-1 TRBV4-2 many TRBD2 TGTGCCAGCAGCCAAGCCGGGGGGGGGGCCGCGAGTTCGTACAATCAGCAGTTCTTC CASSQAGGGAASSYNQQFF
TRBJ2-7 TRBV6-2/TRBV6-3 medium-sized . TGTGCCAGCAGTCAACCCAGGGGGGCCTACGAGCAGTACTTC CASSQPRGAYEQYF
TRBJ2-7 TRBV28 medium-sized . TGTGCCAGCAGTTTATGGGGGTCGGCTATAGGCGAGCAGTACTTC CASSLWGSAIGEQYF
TRBJ1-2 TRBV6-5 medium-sized . TGTGCCAGCAGTTACTCGGGGGGAACCTCTGGCTACACCTTC CASSYSGGTSGYTF
TRBJ2-7 TRBV5-1 medium-sized . TGCGCCAGCAGCCGGGACGGATTCTACGAGCAGTACTTC CASSRDGFYEQYF
TRBJ2-7 TRBV7-2 . TRBD1 TGTGCCAGCAGCTTAGTTTCAGGGGGCTACGAGCAGTACTTC CASSLVSGGYEQYF
TRBJ1-1 TRBV30 medium-sized TRBD1 TGTGCCTGGAGTCCAGGACAGGGACTCATGAACACTGAAGCTTTCTTT CAWSPGQGLMNTEAFF
TRBJ2-7 TRBV2 medium-sized . TGTGCCAGCAGTGAATCGGGGTGGGACGAGCAGTACTTC CASSESGWDEQYF
TRBJ2-4 TRBV12-3/TRBV12-4 medium-sized TRBD2 TGTGCCAGCAGTTCGAATAGCGGGAGGGGGGACATTCAGTACTTC CASSSNSGRGDIQYF
TRBJ2-1 TRBV3-1 medium-sized TRBD2 TGTGCCAGCAGCCAGAGCGGGACCTACAATGAGCAGTTCTTC CASSQSGTYNEQFF
TRBJ1-6 TRBV5-1 medium-sized . TGCGCCAGCAGCTTGGAATCGGGGGGCAATTCACCCCTCCACTTT CASSLESGGNSPLHF
TRBJ2-3 TRBV20-1 many . TGCAGTGCTAGAGGAGTCGATACAGGGAACTTCGGGGATACGCAGTATTTT CSARGVDTGNFGDTQYF
TRBJ2-1 TRBV9 many TRBD1 TGTGCCAGCAGCGAGGGACAGGGGGCAAACAATGAGCAGTTCTTC CASSEGQGANNEQFF
TRBJ1-1 TRBV5-1 medium-sized . TGCGCCAGCAGCTTGGACCCGGGTGTGGAGGCTTTCTTT CASSLDPGVEAFF
TRBJ2-2 TRBV19 medium-sized . TGTGCCAGTAAGGAGCGTCCGAACACCGGGGAGCTGTTTTTT CASKERPNTGELFF
TRBJ2-7 TRBV14 medium-sized . TGTGCCAGCAGCCAAGATGGCCTGGCGAACGAGCAGTACTTC CASSQDGLANEQYF
TRBJ2-1 TRBV6-5 medium-sized . TGTGCCAGCAGTTACTCCCGAGGAAACAATGAGCAGTTCTTC CASSYSRGNNEQFF
TRBJ2-7 TRBV18 medium-sized TRBD1 TGTGCCAGCTCCGGACAGGCTAACTCCTACGAGCAGTACTTC CASSGQANSYEQYF
TRBJ2-2 TRBV24-1 medium-sized TRBD1 TGTGCCACCAGTGATTACCCAGACAGGGGAGGGGAGCTGTTTTTT CATSDYPDRGGELFF
TRBJ2-3 TRBV29-1 medium-sized . TGCAGCGGCCTTCGGACGTTTACGCAGTATTTT CSGLRTFTQYF
TRBJ2-2 TRBV12-3/TRBV12-4 medium-sized . TGTGCCAGCAAGGGCGGTCCCACCGGGGAGCTGTTTTTT CASKGGPTGELFF
TRBJ1-1 TRBV27 medium-sized . TGTGCCAGCAGTTCGCCGGGACGTAGCTTAAGTCGGGACACTGAAGCTTTCTTT CASSSPGRSLSRDTEAFF
TRBJ2-1 TRBV19 medium-sized . TGTGCCAGTAGTTCTATGGGTGGAGCCCTTGAGCAGTTCTTC CASSSMGGALEQFF
TRBJ2-5 TRBV4-3 medium-sized TRBD2 TGCGCCAGCAGCCCGGGGACTAGCGGGAGGGAGACCCAGTACTTC CASSPGTSGRETQYF
TRBJ1-2 TRBV29-1 medium-sized . TGCAGCATAACGTCACAGGGTGGCTATGGCTACACCTTC CSITSQGGYGYTF
TRBJ2-1 TRBV6-2/TRBV6-3 medium-sized TRBD2 TGTGCCAGCAGTTTTTCCCCGACTAGCACCAATGAGCAGTTCTTC CASSFSPTSTNEQFF
TRBJ1-5 TRBV25-1 medium-sized . TGTGCCAGCAGTGAACCGCGGACACCCGGTCAGCCCCAGCATTTT CASSEPRTPGQPQHF
TRBJ1-1 TRBV4-3 medium-sized TRBD1 TGCGCCAGCAGCTTAGGAAGGGGGCCGGAGTCGAAAGCTTTCTTT CASSLGRGPESKAFF
TRBJ2-2 TRBV12-3/TRBV12-4 . TRBD2 TGTGCCTTCTGTTTAGGCCTAGCGGGGGGCTCGGGATCCGGGGAGCTGTTTTTT CAFCLGLAGGSGSGELFF
TRBJ2-7 TRBV5-4 medium-sized . TGTGCCAGCAGCTTGGGAATAAAACCGGGAAGCAGGGAAACCTACGAGCAGTACTTC CASSLGIKPGSRETYEQYF
TRBJ2-3 TRBV4-2 medium-sized . TGTGCCAGCAGCGGGTCGAGGGCCCTATCGGATACGCAGTATTTT CASSGSRALSDTQYF
TRBJ2-7 TRBV24-1 medium-sized TRBD1 TGTGCCACCAGTGATGGACAGGGATACGAGCAGTACTTC CATSDGQGYEQYF
TRBJ1-2 TRBV29-1 medium-sized . TGCAGCGCCCAAGGCCTACAGGGCGTCGGCTACACCTTC CSAQGLQGVGYTF
TRBJ1-5 TRBV3-1 . . TGTGCCAGCACCAAGCAGGTCAATCAGCCCCAGCATTTT CASTKQVNQPQHF
TRBJ2-7 TRBV12-3/TRBV12-4 medium-sized . TGTGCCAGCAGTTTCGGGGGACAAGCCTACGAGCAGTACTTC CASSFGGQAYEQYF
TRBJ2-3 TRBV28 medium-sized TRBD1 TGTGCCAGCACCCCTACGCCGGGACAGGGTATTTTAGATACGCAGTATTTT CASTPTPGQGILDTQYF
TRBJ2-5 TRBV19 medium-sized TRBD2 TGTGCCAGTAGTGGCGGGAGGTCGTTGGAGACCCAGTACTTC CASSGGRSLETQYF
TRBJ2-7 TRBV6-6 medium-sized TRBD2 TGTGCCAGCTGTCCGGGACTAGCGGGAGACGAGCAGTACTTC CASCPGLAGDEQYF
TRBJ2-7 TRBV7-2 many . TGTGCCAGCAGTTCCGGTCTAACCTACGAGCAGTACTTC CASSSGLTYEQYF
TRBJ2-7 TRBV5-6 medium-sized . TGTGCCAGCAGCCCGGGACGCTTGCCCTACGAGCAGTACTTC CASSPGRLPYEQYF
TRBJ2-1 TRBV7-2 many TRBD2 TGTGCCAGCAGCTTAGCTGGAGCGGGAGTATCCAATGAGCAGTTCTTC CASSLAGAGVSNEQFF
TRBJ2-7 TRBV5-1 . . TGCGCCAGCAGCCACGACTCGTACGAGCAGTACTTC CASSHDSYEQYF
TRBJ2-1 TRBV20-1 . TRBD2 TGCAGTGCTAGAGGGACTAGCGGGAGCGCGAGTAATGAGCAGTTCTTC CSARGTSGSASNEQFF
TRBJ2-1 TRBV5-4 medium-sized . TGTGCCAGCAGATCCACCCCGGGACATTACAATGAGCAGTTCTTC CASRSTPGHYNEQFF
TRBJ2-7 TRBV18 medium-sized TRBD2 TGTGCCAGCTCAACTAGCGGGAGTGGCTACGAGCAGTACTTC CASSTSGSGYEQYF
TRBJ2-3 TRBV7-2 medium-sized . TGTGCCAGCAGCTTAGTGCGGCTAGCGACTCGCACAGATACGCAGTATTTT CASSLVRLATRTDTQYF